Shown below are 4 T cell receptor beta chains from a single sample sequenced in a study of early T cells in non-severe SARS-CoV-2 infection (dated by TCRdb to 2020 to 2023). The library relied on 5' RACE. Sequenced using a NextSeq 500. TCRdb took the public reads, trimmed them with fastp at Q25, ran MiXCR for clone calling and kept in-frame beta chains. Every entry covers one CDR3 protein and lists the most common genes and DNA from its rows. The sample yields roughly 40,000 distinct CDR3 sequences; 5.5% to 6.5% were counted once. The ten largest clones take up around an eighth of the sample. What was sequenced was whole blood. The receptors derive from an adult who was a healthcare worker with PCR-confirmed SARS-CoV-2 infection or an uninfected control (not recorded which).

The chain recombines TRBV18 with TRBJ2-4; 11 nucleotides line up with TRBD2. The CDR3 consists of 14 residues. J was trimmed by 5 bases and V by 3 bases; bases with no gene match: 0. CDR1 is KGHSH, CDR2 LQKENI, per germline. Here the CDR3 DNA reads TGTGCCAGCTCACCGGGACTAGCGGAAAACATTCAGTACTTC. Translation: CASSPGLAENIQYF.

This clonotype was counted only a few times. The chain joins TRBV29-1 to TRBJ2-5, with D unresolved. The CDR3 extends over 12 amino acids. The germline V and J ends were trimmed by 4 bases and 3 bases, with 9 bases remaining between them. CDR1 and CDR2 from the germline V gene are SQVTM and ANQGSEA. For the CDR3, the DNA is TGCAGCGTTGGAGCGTCAAAAGAGACCCAGTACTTC. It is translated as CSVGASKETQYF. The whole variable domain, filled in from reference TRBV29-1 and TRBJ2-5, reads SAVISQKPSRDICQRGTSLTIQCQVDSQVTMMFWYRQQPGQSLTLIATANQGSEATYESGFVIDKFPISRPNLTFSTLTVSNMSPEDSSIYLCSVGASKETQYFGPGTRLLVL.

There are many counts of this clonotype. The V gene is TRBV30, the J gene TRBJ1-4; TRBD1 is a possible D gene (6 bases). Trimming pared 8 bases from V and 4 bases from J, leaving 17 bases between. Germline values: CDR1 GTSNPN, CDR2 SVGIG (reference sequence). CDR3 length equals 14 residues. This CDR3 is CARGRDNRNEKLFF. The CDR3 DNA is TGTGCCCGAGGCCGGGACAACCGTAATGAAAAACTGTTTTTT.

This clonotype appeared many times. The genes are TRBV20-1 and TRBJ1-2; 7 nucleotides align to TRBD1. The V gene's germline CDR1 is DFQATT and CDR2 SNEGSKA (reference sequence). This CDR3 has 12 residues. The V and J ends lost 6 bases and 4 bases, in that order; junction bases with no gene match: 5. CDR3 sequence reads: CSAEGDSYGYTF. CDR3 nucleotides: TGCAGTGCGGAGGGGGACAGCTATGGCTACACCTTC.